The 26 T cell receptor beta chains listed next were all sequenced from one sample in a study of blood T cell repertoires in COVID-19. Sequenced by immunoSEQ multiplex PCR; TCRdb stores in-frame clones only, minus some. In the table there are under 200,000 clones, around 82% of which are singletons. What was sequenced was PBMCs or T cells enriched from blood (not recorded which). These TCRs come from a woman in her fifties or sixties with acute COVID-19.

The genes are TRBV5-1 and TRBJ1-6, with 7 bases that match TRBD1. Trimming at V came to 0 bases and at J to 8 bases, leaving 8 bases not matched to a gene. The CDR3 sequence is 16 residues long. Per the germline V gene, CDR1 is SGHRS and CDR2 is YFSETQ. The CDR3 DNA follows: TGCGCCAGCAGCTTGGGATCTACAGGGGCGCATTCACCCCTCCACTTT. This translates into CASSLGSTGAHSPLHF.

J is TRBJ1-2 and V is TRBV14; 7 bases are shared with TRBD1. V shed 2 bases and J 5 bases; nucleotides not matched to a gene: 5. Germline CDR1 and CDR2: SGHDN and FVKESK. The CDR3 contains 14 residues. CDR3: CASSQQGVRYGYTF. CDR3 bases: TGTGCCAGCAGCCAACAGGGGGTGAGGTATGGCTACACCTTC. The whole variable domain, filled in from reference TRBV14 and TRBJ1-2, reads EAGVTQFPSHSVIEKGQTVTLRCDPISGHDNLYWYRRVMGKEIKFLLHFVKESKQDESGMPNNRFLAERTGGTYSTLKVQPAELEDSGVYFCASSQQGVRYGYTFGSGTRLTVV.

The rearrangement joins TRBV5-6 to TRBJ2-5; a possible D gene is TRBD2 (5 bases). V shed 7 bases and J shed 2 bases, with 15 bases lying between them. The CDR3 runs to 14 residues. Germline V gives CDR1 SGHDT, CDR2 YYEEEE. The CDR3 DNA follows: TGTGCCAGCCAAACGACTATCGGACAAGAGACCCAGTACTTC. This encodes CASQTTIGQETQYF. Full variable domain (rest looked up from reference TRBV5-6 and TRBJ2-5): DAGVTQSPTHLIKTRGQQVTLRCSPKSGHDTVSWYQQALGQGPQFIFQYYEEEERQRGNFPDRFSGHQFPNYSSELNVNALLLGDSALYLCASQTTIGQETQYFGPGTRLLVL.

The genes are TRBV7-2 and TRBJ2-5; maybe TRBD2 (6 bases). Germline V gene data show CDR1 as SGHTA and CDR2 as FQGNSA. V was shortened by 2 bases and J by 5 bases, with 24 bases between the two germline ends. The CDR3 runs 18 residues. DNA of the CDR3: TGTGCCAGCAGCTTATGGGTTGGGATGGCGGGGCTCGAGGAGACCCAGTACTTC. It yields the protein CASSLWVGMAGLEETQYF.

This clone has just a few counts. The genes are TRBV10-3 and TRBJ1-1; 10 nucleotides line up with TRBD1. The CDR3 has 17 amino acids. The germline CDR1 and CDR2 sequences are ENHRY and SYGVKD. The junction had 4 bases not matched to a gene; V was cut back by 0 bases and J by 0 bases. CDR3 amino acids: CAISESLGQGMNTEAFF. CDR3 nucleotides: TGTGCCATCAGTGAGTCCTTGGGACAGGGGATGAACACTGAAGCTTTCTTT.

The chain carries TRBV7-2 and TRBJ1-5; D is uncertain. CDR1 and CDR2 from the germline V gene are SGHTA and FQGNSA. V was cut by 5 bases and J by 4 bases, with 9 bases left in between. The CDR3 runs 13 residues. The CDR3 sequence: CASSRTGNQPQHF. The DNA for the CDR3 is TGTGCCAGCAGCCGGACGGGGAATCAGCCCCAGCATTTT.

CDR3 protein: CASSTRLAGGLNTGELFF. The CDR3 DNA sequence: TGTGCCAGCAGCACCCGACTAGCGGGGGGCCTGAACACCGGGGAGCTGTTTTTT. The genes are TRBV9 and TRBJ2-2; 13 nucleotides agree with TRBD2. CDR3 length: 18 residues. V lost 4 bases to trimming and J lost 1 base; unmatched junction nucleotides: 7. Per the germline V gene, CDR1 is SGDLS and CDR2 is YYNGEE.

V gene TRBV11-2 combines with J gene TRBJ2-5; D is possibly TRBD1 (5 bases). CDR3 length: 13 residues. V dropped 0 bases and J dropped 13 bases, with 15 bases sitting between them. Germline CDR1 SGHAT, CDR2 FQNNGV. The CDR3 nucleotides are TGTGCCAGCAGCTTAGACCGACAGCCATCTCCGTACTTC. Protein sequence: CASSLDRQPSPYF.

This chain uses TRBV29-1 with TRBJ2-7; a possible D gene is TRBD2 (6 bases). V was shortened by 4 bases and J by 6 bases, with 19 bases between the two germline ends. Germline V gene data show CDR1 as SQVTM and CDR2 as ANQGSEA. CDR3 length equals 14 residues. CDR3 sequence (DNA): TGCAGCGTTGCGTCCGGGACCCGGGAGAGCGAGCAGTACTTC. It specifies CSVASGTRESEQYF.

V and J are TRBV28 and TRBJ2-1; 7 bases agree with TRBD1. With V trimmed by 5 bases and J by 4 bases, 5 bases remained unmatched. The length of the CDR3 is 14 residues. Germline V gene data show CDR1 as MDHEN and CDR2 as SYDVKM. The CDR3 sequence: CASSRVDRYNEQFF. The CDR3 region has the DNA TGTGCCAGCAGTAGAGTGGACAGGTACAATGAGCAGTTCTTC.

This sequence joins TRBV7-2 and TRBJ2-7, with 10 bases fitting TRBD1. V shed 4 bases, J shed 3 bases, and the junction held 6 bases outside the gene matches. This CDR3 region has 15 residues. Per the germline V gene, CDR1 is SGHTA and CDR2 is FQGNSA. The CDR3 DNA follows: TGTGCCAGCAGCTCCCGGGACAGGGGAGTCTACGAGCAGTACTTC. Its translation is CASSSRDRGVYEQYF. Using reference TRBV7-2 and TRBJ2-7 for the parts outside the CDR3, the full variable domain is GAGVSQSPSNKVTEKGKDVELRCDPISGHTALYWYRQSLGQGLEFLIYFQGNSAPDKSGLPSDRFSAERTGGSVSTLTIQRTQQEDSAVYLCASSSRDRGVYEQYFGPGTRLTVT.

This sequence joins TRBV9 and TRBJ2-1, with D maybe TRBD2 (6 bases). CDR3 length: 14 amino acids. Germline CDR1 reads SGDLS; CDR2 reads YYNGEE. V gave up 4 bases and J gave up 1 base, with 9 bases separating them. The DNA of the CDR3 is TGTGCCAGCAGCCCGCGGGGATCCTACAATGAGCAGTTCTTC. This encodes CASSPRGSYNEQFF.

The gene calls are TRBV4-3 and TRBJ1-1; no clear D gene. Germline V gene data show CDR1 as LGHNA and CDR2 as YSLEER. The CDR3 sequence is 15 residues long. V dropped 0 bases and J dropped 2 bases, with 10 bases sitting between them. CDR3 DNA: TGCGCCAGCAGCCAAGATGGTACGGGAAACACTGAAGCTTTCTTT. Protein sequence: CASSQDGTGNTEAFF.

This sequence joins TRBV2 and TRBJ2-2, with 9 bases identical to TRBD2. CDR3 length: 15 amino acids. Germline V gene sequence: CDR1 SNHLY, CDR2 FYNNEI. With 5 bases clipped from V and 3 bases from J, the junction kept 4 bases outside the gene matches. The CDR3 nucleotides read TGTGCCAGCAGTCTTAGGACTAGCGACACCGGGGAGCTGTTTTTT. Protein sequence: CASSLRTSDTGELFF. Using reference TRBV2 and TRBJ2-2 for the parts outside the CDR3, the full variable domain is EPEVTQTPSHQVTQMGQEVILRCVPISNHLYFYWYRQILGQKVEFLVSFYNNEISEKSEIFDDQFSVERPDGSNFTLKIRSTKLEDSAMYFCASSLRTSDTGELFFGEGSRLTVL.

V is TRBV30 and J is TRBJ1-2; TRBD1 is a possible D gene (6 bases). V lost 4 bases and J 8 bases, leaving 20 bases between the germline ends. The CDR3 consists of 14 residues. The germline V gene encodes CDR1 GTSNPN and CDR2 SVGIG (reference sequence). The CDR3 loop is CAWIYLRGARGYTF. CDR3 nucleotide sequence: TGTGCCTGGATATATTTACGGGGGGCCCGGGGCTACACCTTC.

This chain joins TRBV3-1 (or the pseudogene TRBV3-2) and TRBJ1-6; 8 bases are a match to TRBD1. The germline V gene has CDR1 LGHDT and CDR2 YNNKEL (reference sequence). This CDR3 is built from 15 residues. The V segment lost 1 base and the J segment 9 bases; nucleotides outside the gene matches: 5. The CDR3 protein is CASSQAGDRSSPLHF. In DNA form, the CDR3 reads TGTGCCAGCAGCCAAGCTGGGGACAGGAGTTCACCCCTCCACTTT.

A single count supports this clone. The V call is TRBV29-1, the J call TRBJ1-4; 9 nucleotides align to TRBD1. Looked up from germline, CDR1 is SQVTM and CDR2 is ANQGSEA. The CDR3 totals 17 residues. The J segment lost 7 bases and the V segment lost 3 bases, leaving 15 bases of the junction unmatched. The CDR3 nucleotides read TGCAGCGTTGACCGGGGACAGGGCCCCGGGGCGCTTGAAAAACTGTTTTTT. Residues: CSVDRGQGPGALEKLFF.

The chain joins TRBV10-1 to TRBJ1-1; D is unresolved. The CDR3 consists of 14 residues. Per germline, CDR1 WNHNN and CDR2 SYGVQD (reference sequence). V was trimmed by 0 bases and J by 8 bases, leaving 13 bases between them. The chain's CDR3 is CASSESVTSKEAFF. As DNA, the CDR3 is TGCGCCAGCAGTGAGTCAGTAACGTCTAAGGAAGCTTTCTTT.

The CDR3 loop reads CASSQSPQGAGTEAFF. Here the CDR3 DNA reads TGCGCCAGCAGCCAATCTCCACAGGGGGCTGGCACTGAAGCTTTCTTT. The V and J genes are TRBV4-3 and TRBJ1-1; 9 bases are a match to TRBD1. The length of the CDR3 is 16 residues. The junction had 8 bases not matched to a gene; V was cut back by 2 bases and J by 4 bases. Germline CDR1 reads LGHNA; CDR2 reads YSLEER.

The CDR3: CASSEGLAGGGTQYF. As DNA, the CDR3 is TGTGCCAGCAGTGAGGGACTAGCGGGGGGCGGGACCCAGTACTTC. The J gene is TRBJ2-5, the V gene TRBV5-4, with 15 bases fitting TRBD2. Germline CDR1 is SGHNT and CDR2 is YYREEE (reference sequence). With V trimmed by 5 bases and J by 7 bases, 6 bases remained unmatched. The CDR3 length is 15 residues.

This clone occurred once. The rearrangement joins TRBV6-1 to TRBJ2-7, with 7 bases aligning to TRBD2. Germline loops: CDR1 MNHNS, CDR2 SASEGT. The trim removed 0 bases at V and 2 bases at J, leaving 7 bases unmatched. The length of the CDR3 is 16 residues. As DNA, the CDR3 is TGTGCCAGCAGTGAAGCCAGACTAGCCGGTCCCTACGAGCAGTACTTC. This sequence encodes CASSEARLAGPYEQYF.

Points on this clone: A single base separates this from a much larger clone, so it may be a read error. Other DNA sequences in the same sample also yield this CDR3. This chain uses TRBV24-1 with TRBJ1-1, with 7 bases matching TRBD1. CDR1 KGHDR and CDR2 SFDVKD come from the germline V gene. V shed 1 base and J 5 bases; nucleotides not matched to a gene: 6. The CDR3 is 15 amino acids. The CDR3 bases are TGTGCCACCAGTGATTTAGAAGGGGGCCAAACTGAAGCTTTCTTT. Its translation is CATSDLEGGQTEAFF.

This CDR3 reads CASSQSGWNTEAFF. Here the CDR3 DNA reads TGTGCCAGCAGCCAGTCGGGTTGGAACACTGAAGCTTTCTTT. The genes are TRBV7-2 and TRBJ1-1, with D unresolved. The V gene lost 5 bases and the J gene lost 1 base, with 11 bases spanning the gap. From germline, CDR1 is SGHTA and CDR2 FQGNSA. This CDR3 has 14 amino acids.

On this clone: At one end, the junction sequence differs from germline, possibly due to a read error. The chain employs TRBV9 and TRBJ2-3; the match to TRBD2 covers 7 bases. Germline CDR1 and CDR2: SGDLS and YYNGEE. The length of the CDR3 is 13 residues. CDR3 region: CASRVVAGDTQYF. CDR3 DNA sequence: TGTGCCAGCAGGGTAGTAGCGGGAGATACGCAGTATTTT. Full variable domain (outside the CDR3, taken from reference TRBV9 and TRBJ2-3): DSGVTQTPKHLITATGQRVTLRCSPRSGDLSVYWYQQSLDQGLQFLIQYYNGEERAKGNILERFSAQQFPDLHSELNLSSLELGDSALYFCASRVVAGDTQYFGPGTRLTVL.

This clone came up once. The CDR3 sequence: CASSSGGAETQYF. CDR3 in DNA: TGTGCCAGCAGCTCGGGGGGCGCAGAGACCCAGTACTTC. The chain uses TRBV7-7 and TRBJ2-5; tentative D call: TRBD2 (7 bases). V was clipped by 4 bases and J by 4 bases, with 10 bases between them. The germline CDR1 and CDR2 sequences are SSHAT and FNYEAQ (reference sequence). The CDR3 spans 13 residues.

This clone is a singleton in its sample. The V gene is TRBV28, the J gene TRBJ1-2; 7 bases align to TRBD1. The J segment lost 0 bases and the V segment lost 8 bases, leaving 12 bases of the junction unmatched. In germline, CDR1 is MDHEN, CDR2 SYDVKM. The CDR3 has 16 amino acids. CDR3 bases: TGTGCCAGCGACGAGGGCAGGGGGTTGGCTAACTATGGCTACACCTTC. Translated: CASDEGRGLANYGYTF.